This note documents a single T cell receptor (beta chain) sequence. Trimming shortened V by 4 bases and J by 6 bases, and 17 bases separated the two germline ends. Germline V lookup: CDR1 SGDLS, CDR2 YYNGEE. The CDR3 runs 14 residues. The data originate from a study of shared clonotypes between healthy human individuals. The study ran the assay at deep level. Splitting of each subset's genomic DNA was done evenly across several immunoSEQ plates. Ten immunoSEQ deep assay plates were used to sequence unsorted PBMC DNA. Libraries were prepared by immunoSEQ multiplex PCR; TCRdb keeps only in-frame clonotypes and omits some of them. Counted here are fewer than 650,000 clones, 75% to 85% occurring once; the ten biggest clones make up approximately 13%.

The source material was PBMCs. This TCR derives from a middle-aged woman in good health. Some clones in this sample may be carry-over from other donors' samples. The V and J genes are TRBV9 and TRBJ2-7; D is undetermined. The CDR3: CASSPGPESGEQYF. The CDR3, as DNA: TGTGCCAGCAGCCCCGGACCGGAGTCGGGCGAGCAGTACTTC.